The 28 T cell receptor beta chains given below trace back to one sample, sequenced in a study of early T cells in non-severe SARS-CoV-2 infection. Via MiXCR, TCRdb re-called the 5' RACE reads, giving one row per CDR3 protein. Among tens of thousands of distinct CDR3 sequences listed, over 10% were seen once. Sequencing input: whole blood. The receptors derive from an adult who was a healthcare worker with PCR-confirmed SARS-CoV-2 infection or an uninfected control (not recorded which).

In its sample, this clonotype was seen many times. This chain links TRBV6-2 or TRBV6-3 with TRBJ2-1, with D possibly being TRBD2 (5 bases). Trimming removed 5 bases from V and 2 bases from J, with 10 bases in between. Germline values: CDR1 MNHEY, CDR2 SVGEGT. The CDR3 is made up of 14 amino acids. The CDR3 here is CASSQAETYNEQFF. CDR3 coding DNA: TGTGCCAGCAGTCAAGCGGAAACCTACAATGAGCAGTTCTTC.

This rearrangement joins TRBV7-9 to TRBJ2-7, with 9 bases lining up with TRBD1. The CDR3 contains 14 residues. Per germline, CDR1 SEHNR and CDR2 FQNEAQ (reference sequence). V lost 6 bases and J lost 1; bases outside the gene matches: 4. The DNA of the CDR3 is TGTGCCAGCAGGGGGACAGGGTCGTCCTACGAGCAGTACTTC. Amino acids: CASRGTGSSYEQYF. Supplemented by reference TRBV7-9 and TRBJ2-7, the full variable domain reads DTGVSQNPRHKITKRGQNVTFRCDPISEHNRLYWYRQTLGQGPEFLTYFQNEAQLEKSRLLSDRFSAERPKGSFSTLEIQRTEQGDSAMYLCASRGTGSSYEQYFGPGTRLTVT.

This clonotype was recorded at least ten times. The rearrangement links TRBV3-1 to TRBJ2-1; a weak D match, TRBD1 (5 bases). Deletions cut 2 bases from V and 12 bases from J, with 11 bases between. Germline V gene sequence: CDR1 LGHDT, CDR2 YNNKEL (reference sequence). The CDR3 runs 12 residues. The CDR3 nucleotides are TGTGCCAGCAGCCAACCACAGGCACGGCAGTTCTTC. It is translated as CASSQPQARQFF.

The CDR3 coding sequence is TGTGCCAGCAGCGTCCGTGGGCTACCTTCTAGCACAGATACGCAGTATTTT. Residues: CASSVRGLPSSTDTQYF. The chain joins TRBV9 to TRBJ2-3; D gene unclear. Per the germline V gene, CDR1 is SGDLS and CDR2 is YYNGEE. V was cut by 2 bases and J by 0 bases, with 16 bases left in between. This CDR3 spans 17 amino acids.

This clonotype was seen only a few times. The chain joins TRBV11-3 to TRBJ1-1; D remains ambiguous. Per germline, CDR1 SGHNT and CDR2 YENEEA. V lost 5 bases and J lost 6, with 13 bases in between. The CDR3 consists of 13 residues. CDR3 protein: CASSQSSTSEAFF. The CDR3 DNA reads TGTGCCAGCAGCCAATCCTCTACCTCTGAAGCTTTCTTT.

This clonotype was detected many times. The rearrangement links TRBV2 to TRBJ1-1; D not certain. CDR1 is SNHLY, CDR2 FYNNEI, per germline. The CDR3 is 14 amino acids. Deletions cut 1 base from V and 6 bases from J, with 12 bases between. This chain's CDR3 is CASSEGLGHAEAFF. CDR3 coding DNA: TGTGCCAGCAGTGAAGGTTTGGGTCATGCTGAAGCTTTCTTT.

Many counts were recorded for this clonotype. The V and J genes are TRBV11-2 and TRBJ1-2; maybe TRBD1 (5 bases). The CDR3 has 15 amino acids. Germline CDR1 and CDR2: SGHAT and FQNNGV. Trimming removed 7 bases at V and 2 bases at J, with 17 bases between. This CDR3 reads CASIPVQRGNYGYTF. DNA of the CDR3: TGTGCCAGCATCCCAGTACAACGGGGGAACTATGGCTACACCTTC. The variable domain in full, with the rest retrieved from reference TRBV11-2 and TRBJ1-2, is EAGVAQSPRYKIIEKRQSVAFWCNPISGHATLYWYQQILGQGPKLLIQFQNNGVVDDSQLPKDRFSAERLKGVDSTLKIQPAKLEDSAVYLCASIPVQRGNYGYTFGSGTRLTVV.

The V call is TRBV6-5, the J call TRBJ1-2; 9 nucleotides match TRBD1. With V trimmed by 0 bases and J by 4 bases, 3 bases remained unmatched. The CDR3 spans 15 residues. Germline loops: CDR1 MNHEY, CDR2 SVGAGI. CDR3 DNA: TGTGCCAGCAGTTACTCGCGGGACAGGGCCTATGGCTACACCTTC. Protein product: CASSYSRDRAYGYTF.

There are many counts of this clonotype. J is TRBJ2-3 and V is TRBV7-8, with no clear D. CDR3 size: 11 residues. V lost 3 bases to trimming and J lost 6 bases, with 4 bases between them. Looked up from germline, CDR1 is SGHVS and CDR2 is FQNEAQ. CDR3: CASSFGDTQYF. DNA of the CDR3: TGTGCCAGCAGCTTCGGCGATACGCAGTATTTT. The variable domain in full, completed from reference TRBV7-8 and TRBJ2-3, reads GAGVSQSPRYKVAKRGQDVALRCDPISGHVSLFWYQQALGQGPEFLTYFQNEAQLDKSGLPSDRFFAERPEGSVSTLKIQRTQQEDSAVYLCASSFGDTQYFGPGTRLTVL.

The table lists this clonotype with a few counts. This sequence joins TRBV6-5 and TRBJ2-3; 7 positions match TRBD2. Trimming cost V 6 bases and J 2 bases; bases outside gene matches: 14. CDR3 length equals 17 residues. The V gene's germline CDR1 is MNHEY and CDR2 SVGAGI. The DNA of the CDR3 is TGTGCCAGCAGCCGTCGCTGGGGAGGGGCGCCCACAGATACGCAGTATTTT. This sequence encodes CASSRRWGGAPTDTQYF.

This clonotype was observed a few times. The chain uses TRBV29-1 and TRBJ1-2; 7 bases are a match to TRBD1. With 6 bases clipped from V and 4 bases from J, the junction kept 8 bases outside the gene matches. Germline values: CDR1 SQVTM, CDR2 ANQGSEA. There are 13 residues in the CDR3. Written as DNA, the CDR3 is TGCAGCGTCCTAGACAGGGATACCTATGGCTACACCTTC. It specifies CSVLDRDTYGYTF.

This clonotype turned up a few times. V is TRBV27 and J is TRBJ2-7, with D possibly TRBD2 on 5 matching bases. CDR1 is MNHEY, CDR2 SMNVEV, per germline (reference sequence). The CDR3 sequence is 16 residues long. Trimming pared 0 bases from V and 3 bases from J, leaving 15 bases between. For the CDR3, the DNA is TGTGCCAGCAGTTTATCCCGGGGTACCACCCTCTACGAGCAGTACTTC. The encoded protein is CASSLSRGTTLYEQYF.

This clonotype was detected a few times. The V call is TRBV14, the J call TRBJ2-2, with 10 bases matching TRBD2. V was clipped by 4 bases and J by 2 bases; unmatched bases: 4. Germline CDR1 is SGHDN and CDR2 is FVKESK. CDR3 length: 16 residues. CDR3 in amino acids: CASSPLAGVNTGELFF. The CDR3 DNA reads TGTGCCAGCAGCCCCCTAGCGGGGGTAAACACCGGGGAGCTGTTTTTT.

At least ten counts were recorded for this clonotype. The genes are TRBV7-2 and TRBJ2-1, with D possibly matching TRBD2 (5 bases). Looked up from germline, CDR1 is SGHTA and CDR2 is FQGNSA. Trimming removed 1 base from V and 9 bases from J, with 13 bases in between. This CDR3 has 14 residues. The CDR3: CASSLDEGSSEQFF. The CDR3 bases are TGTGCCAGCAGCTTAGACGAGGGTTCGAGTGAGCAGTTCTTC.

This clonotype was recorded many times. The chain carries TRBV30 and TRBJ1-2, with 7 bases that match TRBD1. Trimming took 1 base from V and 8 from J; bases not matched to a gene: 4. In germline, CDR1 is GTSNPN, CDR2 SVGIG (reference sequence). The CDR3 is made up of 12 amino acids. The CDR3 protein is CAWSGQGWGYTF. The CDR3 DNA reads TGTGCCTGGAGTGGACAGGGTTGGGGCTACACCTTC.

Concerning this clonotype: One end of the junction varies from germline; a read error may be responsible. This chain joins TRBV9 and TRBJ2-3; 11 bases align to TRBD2. The germline CDR1 and CDR2 sequences are SGDLS and YYNGEE. There are 13 residues in the CDR3. CDR3 nucleotide sequence: TGTGCCAGTAGCGGGGGGGCCAGGGATACGCAGTATTTT. It translates to CASSGGARDTQYF.

This clonotype was detected only once. V is TRBV2 and J is TRBJ2-3, with D perhaps TRBD2 (7 bases). V lost 6 bases and J lost 8, with 21 bases in between. Germline CDR1 reads SNHLY; CDR2 reads FYNNEI. The CDR3 totals 15 residues. CDR3 loop: CASRTPSGEGGTQYF. CDR3 in DNA: TGTGCCAGCAGGACCCCTAGCGGAGAGGGGGGTACGCAGTATTTT.

V is TRBV6-6 and J is TRBJ1-2, with D possibly matching TRBD1 (6 bases). The CDR3 loop spans 14 amino acids. Per germline, CDR1 MNHNY and CDR2 SVGAGI (reference sequence). The ends were cut back, 0 bases at V and 6 bases at J, with 11 bases in the middle. CDR3 amino acids: CASSYSTGANGYTF. The CDR3 DNA follows: TGTGCCAGCAGTTACTCGACGGGGGCGAATGGCTACACCTTC.

The table lists this clonotype with a few counts. This chain uses TRBV15 with TRBJ1-1; D ambiguous. The length of the CDR3 is 14 residues. The germline CDR1 and CDR2 sequences are LNHNV and YYDKDF (reference sequence). V was pared by 3 bases and J by 1 base, with 9 bases between. The CDR3 bases are TGTGCCACCAGCAGGCCACAGACGAACACTGAAGCTTTCTTT. Translation: CATSRPQTNTEAFF. Looking up the rest from reference TRBV15 and TRBJ1-1 gives the full variable domain: DAMVIQNPRYQVTQFGKPVTLSCSQTLNHNVMYWYQQKSSQAPKLLFHYYDKDFNNEADTPDNFQSRRPNTSFCFLDIRSPGLGDTAMYLCATSRPQTNTEAFFGQGTRLTVV.

Only a few counts were recorded for this clonotype. The chain has TRBV29-1 and TRBJ1-5; 10 nucleotides match TRBD1. V gave up 5 bases and J gave up 9 bases; unmatched junction bases: 4. The CDR3 is 12 residues long. The germline V gene encodes CDR1 SQVTM and CDR2 ANQGSEA. CDR3 DNA: TGCAGCGTTATGACAGGGGGCTCGCCCCAGCATTTT. Translated, it gives CSVMTGGSPQHF.

This clonotype appeared many times. This chain links TRBV2 with TRBJ1-6, with TRBD1 matching over 11 bases. Germline values: CDR1 SNHLY, CDR2 FYNNEI. The ends lost 6 bases at V and 10 bases at J; junction bases unmatched: 8. The CDR3 is made up of 15 amino acids. The CDR3 bases are TGTGCCAGCAGGGGTCCCGGGACAGGGGGATCACCCCTCCACTTT. It yields the protein CASRGPGTGGSPLHF.

In its sample, this clonotype was seen a few times. The chain is built from TRBV7-2 and TRBJ2-7; D is unclear. The V and J ends lost 5 bases and 5 bases respectively, with 10 bases between them. Germline CDR1 SGHTA, CDR2 FQGNSA. The CDR3 has 12 amino acids. CDR3 bases: TGTGCCAGCAGCCGGAGCAGCCACGAGCAGTACTTC. Its translation: CASSRSSHEQYF.

At least ten counts were recorded for this clonotype. The V call is TRBV7-9, the J call TRBJ1-5; D possibly corresponds to TRBD1 (5 bases). CDR1 and CDR2 (germline): SEHNR, FQNEAQ (reference sequence). The CDR3 length is 14 residues. Deletions cut 7 bases from V and 4 bases from J, with 14 bases between. CDR3 sequence reads: CASTSGISNQPQHF. In DNA, the CDR3 is TGTGCCAGCACCTCAGGGATTTCGAATCAGCCCCAGCATTTT.

The chain carries TRBV5-4 and TRBJ2-3, with 8 bases fitting TRBD2. CDR1 is SGHNT and CDR2 is YYREEE in the germline V gene (reference sequence). The CDR3 runs to 16 residues. After removal of 1 base from V and 0 bases from J, the junction contained 4 bases not matched to a gene. The CDR3 DNA follows: TGTGCCAGCAGCTTGAGGCGGGGGGTGAGCACAGATACGCAGTATTTT. Its translation is CASSLRRGVSTDTQYF. The full variable domain, its missing parts supplied by reference TRBV5-4 and TRBJ2-3, is ETGVTQSPTHLIKTRGQQVTLRCSSQSGHNTVSWYQQALGQGPQFIFQYYREEENGRGNFPPRFSGLQFPNYSSELNVNALELDDSALYLCASSLRRGVSTDTQYFGPGTRLTVL.

This clonotype was counted a single time. CDR3 bases: TGTGCCAGCAGGGACGGAAACACTGAAGCTTTCTTT. Translation gives CASRDGNTEAFF. The rearrangement joins TRBV2 to TRBJ1-1; no definite D call. This CDR3 contains 12 residues. Germline V gene lookup returns CDR1 SNHLY and CDR2 FYNNEI. Trimming removed 6 bases at V and 2 bases at J, with 7 bases between.

There are many counts of this clonotype. The chain couples TRBV7-8 to TRBJ2-5; D could derive from TRBD1 or TRBD2 (6 bases each). CDR3 length: 14 residues. The V gene's germline CDR1 is SGHVS and CDR2 FQNEAQ. With 6 bases removed from V and 5 bases from J, the gap between germline ends came to 16 bases. Written as DNA, the CDR3 is TGTGCCAGCAGAACCCCGGGGGCAGGCGAGACCCAGTACTTC. It is translated as CASRTPGAGETQYF.

The chain is built from TRBV19 and TRBJ2-6; weak D call: TRBD2 (6 bases). Germline V gives CDR1 LNHDA, CDR2 SQIVND (reference sequence). V was shortened by 1 base and J by 0 bases, with 7 bases between the two germline ends. This CDR3 spans 16 amino acids. DNA of the CDR3: TGTGCCAGTAGTATAGCGGAGGGCTCTGGGGCCAACGTCCTGACTTTC. Protein: CASSIAEGSGANVLTF.

There are a few counts of this clonotype. This rearrangement joins TRBV6-5 to TRBJ2-1; tentative D call: TRBD2 (6 bases). The germline V gene encodes CDR1 MNHEY and CDR2 SVGAGI. V shed 10 bases and J shed 6 bases, with 10 bases lying between them. The length of the CDR3 is 11 residues. The CDR3 here is CATGTSNEQFF. The CDR3 bases are TGTGCCACCGGGACTTCCAATGAGCAGTTCTTC.